The 20 T cell receptor beta chains listed next were all sequenced from one sample in a study of T cells after yellow fever vaccination. TCRdb processed the 5' RACE reads anew with MiXCR; each CDR3 protein has one entry. The table has 300,000 to 400,000 distinct CDR3 sequences, about 6.2% seen once. The sample was PBMCs, taken 5 days after the yellow fever booster vaccination. These receptors were taken from a young man who received the YFV17D yellow fever vaccine.

This clonotype was detected only a few times. The V and J genes are TRBV12-3 or TRBV12-4 and TRBJ2-4, with D possibly being TRBD1 (6 bases). The V end lost 6 bases, the J end lost 10 bases, and 10 bases lay between the germline ends. This CDR3 comprises 11 residues. CDR3 protein: CASRTQGIQYF. The CDR3 region has the DNA TGTGCCAGCAGGACACAGGGAATTCAGTACTTC.

The V gene is TRBV29-1, the J gene TRBJ2-7; D is possibly TRBD1 (6 bases). Germline V gene sequence: CDR1 SQVTM, CDR2 ANQGSEA. Trimming stripped 4 bases from V and 1 base from J, with 14 bases between. The length of the CDR3 is 14 residues. CDR3 loop: CSVVELDSSYEQYF. Written as DNA, the CDR3 is TGCAGCGTTGTGGAACTGGACAGTTCCTACGAGCAGTACTTC.

This clonotype appeared a few times. Here the CDR3 reads CASSPRQGAGHEQFF. The CDR3 nucleotides read TGTGCCAGCTCACCCAGACAGGGGGCTGGGCATGAGCAGTTCTTC. The chain couples TRBV18 to TRBJ2-1; 10 bases match TRBD1. V was pared by 3 bases and J by 8 bases, with 7 bases of the junction left unmatched. CDR3 length equals 15 residues. Per the germline V gene, CDR1 is KGHSH and CDR2 is LQKENI.

DNA of the CDR3: TGCAGTGCCGCCGGGTACGAGCAGTACTTC. Translated: CSAAGYEQYF. The rearrangement links TRBV20-1 to TRBJ2-7; no firm D call. The V gene lost 6 bases and the J gene lost 4 bases, with 7 bases spanning the gap. The CDR3 is 10 residues long. Germline V lookup: CDR1 DFQATT, CDR2 SNEGSKA (reference sequence).

There are a few counts of this clonotype. The chain joins TRBV28 to TRBJ2-7; 10 bases fit TRBD1. The CDR3 has 15 amino acids. Germline-derived CDR1 and CDR2 are MDHEN and SYDVKM. The J segment lost 2 bases and the V segment lost 6 bases, leaving 7 bases of the junction unmatched. For the CDR3, the DNA is TGTGCCAGCAGCCAGGGACAGGGGCAAACCTACGAGCAGTACTTC. It specifies CASSQGQGQTYEQYF.

Many counts were recorded for this clonotype. The CDR3: CASSLEGYISEAFF. CDR3 nucleotide sequence: TGTGCCAGCAGTTTGGAAGGGTATATCTCTGAAGCTTTCTTT. The V and J genes are TRBV12-3 or TRBV12-4 and TRBJ1-1; D call uncertain. The ends were cut back, 3 bases at V and 6 bases at J, with 14 bases in the middle. The CDR3 has 14 amino acids.

This clonotype was detected a few times. This CDR3 is CARPKKEAFF. CDR3 bases: TGTGCCAGACCTAAAAAAGAAGCTTTCTTT. The chain employs TRBV11-2 and TRBJ1-1; D is ambiguous. V gave up 9 bases and J gave up 8 bases, with 10 bases separating them. Per germline, CDR1 SGHAT and CDR2 FQNNGV. This CDR3 has 10 residues.

This clonotype was found many times. The chain joins TRBV12-3 or TRBV12-4 to TRBJ1-2, with unresolved D. The V and J ends lost 4 bases and 6 bases respectively, with 15 bases between them. The CDR3 spans 14 residues. CDR3 coding DNA: TGTGCCAGCAGTTATCCAGTCGAGGGAAATGGCTACACCTTC. Its translation is CASSYPVEGNGYTF.

This clonotype was recorded a few times. The genes are TRBV7-2 and TRBJ2-5; D might be TRBD2 (6 bases). Trimming took off 5 bases at V and 4 bases at J, with 11 bases between the two ends. CDR1 and CDR2 from the germline V gene are SGHTA and FQGNSA. The CDR3 totals 13 residues. This CDR3 is CASSRSGTETQYF. Written as DNA, the CDR3 is TGTGCCAGCAGCCGTAGCGGAACAGAGACCCAGTACTTC.

At least ten counts were recorded for this clonotype. This chain links TRBV6-1 with TRBJ2-3; TRBD1 matches 7 bases. Germline V CDR1 and CDR2: MNHNS, SASEGT. The CDR3 covers 15 residues. The ends lost 6 bases at V and 6 bases at J; junction bases unmatched: 12. The CDR3 DNA sequence: TGTGCCAGCAGATCGGGACAGCTTTCTTCGGATACGCAGTATTTT. It encodes CASRSGQLSSDTQYF.

This chain links TRBV5-1 with TRBJ1-1; TRBD1 matches 9 bases. V lost 4 bases to trimming and J lost 11 bases; unmatched junction nucleotides: 6. The germline V gene has CDR1 SGHRS and CDR2 YFSETQ. The CDR3 has 12 amino acids. CDR3 residues: CASSADRGMAFF. CDR3 DNA: TGCGCCAGCAGCGCCGACAGGGGGATGGCTTTCTTT.

The sample holds a few counts of this clonotype. V is TRBV12-3 or TRBV12-4 and J is TRBJ2-5; the match to TRBD1 covers 8 bases. CDR3 length: 13 residues. The trim removed 7 bases at V and 5 bases at J, leaving 6 bases unmatched. CDR3 DNA sequence: TGTGCCAGCACCAGGGGGCCAGAGGAGACCCAGTACTTC. Translated: CASTRGPEETQYF.

This clonotype was seen a handful of times. The chain recombines TRBV2 with TRBJ2-7; 8 bases map to TRBD2. The CDR3 sequence is 13 residues long. Germline V gene sequence: CDR1 SNHLY, CDR2 FYNNEI. With 7 bases clipped from V and 3 bases from J, the junction kept 5 bases outside the gene matches. The CDR3 loop reads CASKLLAVYEQYF. In DNA form, the CDR3 reads TGTGCCAGCAAATTACTAGCGGTCTACGAGCAGTACTTC.

The genes are TRBV20-1 and TRBJ2-3, with 11 bases aligning to TRBD2. V shed 3 bases and J 7 bases; nucleotides not matched to a gene: 15. Germline CDR1 reads DFQATT; CDR2 reads SNEGSKA (reference sequence). The CDR3 is made up of 17 amino acids. Written as DNA, the CDR3 is TGCAGTGCTAGCATCCTAGCGGGAGGCCCCCGTATGCATACGCAGTATTTT. It encodes CSASILAGGPRMHTQYF.

The chain uses TRBV5-4 and TRBJ2-5; D is undetermined. Trimming shortened V by 6 bases and J by 4 bases, and 7 bases separated the two germline ends. Germline V CDR1 and CDR2: SGHNT, YYREEE (reference sequence). The CDR3 has 11 residues. In nucleotides, the CDR3 is TGTGCCAGCATTAGGGTAGAGACCCAGTACTTC. As protein: CASIRVETQYF.

Many counts were recorded for this clonotype. The rearrangement links TRBV29-1 to TRBJ2-7, with TRBD1 as a possible D gene (6 bases). Looked up from germline, CDR1 is SQVTM and CDR2 is ANQGSEA. The CDR3 is made up of 11 amino acids. The V end lost 4 bases, the J end lost 7 bases, and 11 bases lay between the germline ends. The CDR3 protein is CSVVRTEEQYF. CDR3 DNA: TGCAGCGTTGTAAGGACAGAGGAGCAGTACTTC.

This clonotype was recorded many times. The V call is TRBV7-3, the J call TRBJ2-5; tentative D call: TRBD1 (5 bases). Trimming cost V 5 bases and J 3 bases, with 10 bases left between them. This CDR3 contains 13 residues. Per germline, CDR1 SGHTA and CDR2 FQGTGA. The CDR3 reads CASSPAGKETQYF. The CDR3 nucleotides are TGTGCCAGCAGCCCGGCAGGGAAAGAGACCCAGTACTTC.

V is TRBV7-2 and J is TRBJ1-1, with D unresolved. Between the trimmed V and J ends, which lost 3 bases and 0 bases, there was a span of 8 bases. The CDR3 runs 14 residues. Germline V lookup: CDR1 SGHTA, CDR2 FQGNSA. CDR3 residues: CASSLGSLNTEAFF. In DNA, the CDR3 is TGTGCCAGCAGCTTGGGTTCCCTGAACACTGAAGCTTTCTTT.

The table lists this clonotype with many counts. The chain carries TRBV6-4 and TRBJ2-3, with unresolved D. CDR1 is MRHNA, CDR2 SNTAGT, per germline. The CDR3 totals 16 residues. V lost 3 bases and J lost 1, with 14 bases in between. This CDR3 is CASSEVGNGGTDTQYF. DNA of the CDR3: TGTGCCAGCAGTGAAGTGGGGAATGGGGGCACAGATACGCAGTATTTT.

This clonotype was counted only a few times. This chain uses TRBV7-7 with TRBJ2-2; 10 nucleotides align to TRBD1. This CDR3 has 16 residues. Germline CDR1 and CDR2: SSHAT and FNYEAQ (reference sequence). The J segment lost 6 bases and the V segment lost 4 bases, leaving 8 bases of the junction unmatched. The CDR3: CASSSQGTGVSGELFF. CDR3 nucleotides: TGTGCCAGCAGCTCCCAGGGGACAGGGGTTTCCGGGGAGCTGTTTTTT.